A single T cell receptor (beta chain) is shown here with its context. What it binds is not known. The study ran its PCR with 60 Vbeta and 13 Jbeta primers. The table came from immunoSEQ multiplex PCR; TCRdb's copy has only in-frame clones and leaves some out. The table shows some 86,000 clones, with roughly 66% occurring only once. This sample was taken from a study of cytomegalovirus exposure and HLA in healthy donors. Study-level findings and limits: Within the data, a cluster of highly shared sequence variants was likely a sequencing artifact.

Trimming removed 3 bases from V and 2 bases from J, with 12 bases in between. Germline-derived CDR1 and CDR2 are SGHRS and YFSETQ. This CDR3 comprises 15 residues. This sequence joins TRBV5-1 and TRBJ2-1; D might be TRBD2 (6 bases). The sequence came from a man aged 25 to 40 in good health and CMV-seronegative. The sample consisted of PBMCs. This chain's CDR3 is CASSSSEPTYNEQFF. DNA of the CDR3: TGCGCCAGCAGCTCTAGCGAGCCCACCTACAATGAGCAGTTCTTC.